The 27 T cell receptor beta chains reported below all come from one sample, sequenced in a study of naive and memory T cell subsets. The beta constant-region primer was an equimolar mix of two oligonucleotides covering TRBC1 and TRBC2. The ligated cDNA underwent four PCR rounds using SP2 and nested alpha and beta constant-region primers. TCRdb ran MiXCR on the UMI-ligation and nested PCR reads and lists one entry per CDR3 protein. The table lists some 30,000 distinct CDR3 sequences, less than 20% of them singletons, with around 3.3% in the top ten. The specimen was effector memory CD4+ T cells from blood. Regarding subset: effector memory, CD45RA- CD27-. These receptors originate from a human donor in good health.

The genes are TRBV6-1 and TRBJ2-2, with D unresolved. V dropped 3 bases and J dropped 2 bases, with 13 bases sitting between them. The CDR3 is made up of 16 amino acids. Germline V gene lookup returns CDR1 MNHNS and CDR2 SASEGT. CDR3 protein: CASSDLSGPNTGELFF. Written as DNA, the CDR3 is TGTGCCAGCAGTGACCTGAGTGGGCCCAACACCGGGGAGCTGTTTTTT.

The chain links TRBV5-1 to TRBJ2-1, with D possibly being TRBD2 (6 bases). Germline V CDR1 and CDR2: SGHRS, YFSETQ. V shed 0 bases and J shed 7 bases, with 11 bases lying between them. The CDR3 is 14 amino acids. DNA of the CDR3: TGCGCCAGCAGCTTGGCCTCAGGGAGGAATGAGCAGTTCTTC. Translated, it gives CASSLASGRNEQFF.

This clonotype was counted a few times. The rearrangement uses TRBV24-1 and TRBJ2-7; no firm D call. The CDR3 totals 16 residues. Trimming cost V 2 bases and J 5 bases, with 18 bases left between them. Per germline, CDR1 KGHDR and CDR2 SFDVKD. CDR3 region: CATSDYKASKTDEQYF. The CDR3 region has the DNA TGTGCCACCAGTGATTATAAGGCGAGTAAAACGGACGAGCAGTACTTC.

The rearrangement joins TRBV4-1 to TRBJ2-2, with 7 positions matching TRBD1. The CDR3 is 18 amino acids. CDR1 is MGHRA, CDR2 YSYEKL, per germline. The J segment lost 4 bases and the V segment lost 0 bases, leaving 11 bases of the junction unmatched. The CDR3 reads CASSQDVKGAVATGELFF. The CDR3 nucleotides are TGCGCCAGCAGCCAAGATGTTAAGGGGGCCGTGGCCACCGGGGAGCTGTTTTTT.

The chain employs TRBV4-2 and TRBJ2-2; TRBD1 or TRBD2 may be the D gene (5 bases each). This CDR3 is 16 amino acids long. CDR1 is LGHNA, CDR2 YNFKEQ, per germline. Trimming took 0 bases from V and 3 from J, leaving 11 bases between them. The CDR3 bases are TGTGCCAGCAGCCAAGATCCGGGACGGGACACCGGGGAGCTGTTTTTT. Its translation is CASSQDPGRDTGELFF.

The chain couples TRBV18 to TRBJ1-4; D is perhaps TRBD1 (6 bases). Trimming left V 4 bases short and J 4 bases short, with 7 bases between. The germline CDR1 and CDR2 sequences are KGHSH and LQKENI. The CDR3 extends over 13 amino acids. The CDR3 nucleotides read TGTGCCAGCTCACTGGACAGTAATGAAAAACTGTTTTTT. It specifies CASSLDSNEKLFF.

The gene calls are TRBV20-1 and TRBJ2-1, with 14 nucleotides matching TRBD2. The CDR3 loop spans 14 amino acids. Germline V CDR1 and CDR2: DFQATT, SNEGSKA (reference sequence). Trimming took 5 bases from V and 7 from J; bases not matched to a gene: 4. DNA for the CDR3: TGCAGTGCTGCCGGGACTAGCGGGAGTAATGAGCAGTTCTTC. Residues: CSAAGTSGSNEQFF.

The genes are TRBV20-1 and TRBJ1-5, with D possibly matching TRBD1 (5 bases). The CDR3 covers 18 residues. V lost 3 bases and J 2 bases, leaving 23 bases between the germline ends. Germline CDR1 is DFQATT and CDR2 is SNEGSKA (reference sequence). The DNA for the CDR3 is TGCAGTGCTAGCCGTTCCTGGGGGGGTTCCCAACGCAATCAGCCCCAGCATTTT. This encodes CSASRSWGGSQRNQPQHF.

This chain joins TRBV2 and TRBJ2-3; 12 bases fit TRBD2. CDR1 is SNHLY, CDR2 FYNNEI, per germline. Trimming took 5 bases from V and 8 from J; bases not matched to a gene: 5. The CDR3 runs to 14 residues. CDR3 protein: CASSPTSGSGTQYF. DNA of the CDR3: TGTGCCAGCAGTCCGACTAGCGGGAGCGGTACGCAGTATTTT.

This clonotype showed up just a few times. The V gene is TRBV29-1, the J gene TRBJ2-3; the match to TRBD2 covers 7 bases. V lost 3 bases to trimming and J lost 5 bases; unmatched junction nucleotides: 5. The CDR3 covers 13 residues. From germline, CDR1 is SQVTM and CDR2 ANQGSEA. CDR3 sequence (DNA): TGCAGCGTTGAGGGAGGGAGTGGAGATACGCAGTATTTT. Translation: CSVEGGSGDTQYF.

The chain has TRBV6-2 or TRBV6-3 and TRBJ2-1; D call uncertain. Trimming cost V 0 bases and J 6 bases, with 6 bases left between them. The CDR3 covers 13 residues. CDR1 and CDR2 from the germline V gene are MNHEY and SVGEGT. CDR3 coding DNA: TGTGCCAGCAGTTACTCCCTCTTCAATGAGCAGTTCTTC. Protein sequence: CASSYSLFNEQFF.

This clonotype was recorded a few times. The chain uses TRBV4-1 and TRBJ1-2; TRBD1 is a possible D gene (6 bases). Looked up from germline, CDR1 is MGHRA and CDR2 is YSYEKL. Deletions cut 1 base from V and 5 bases from J, with 20 bases between. The CDR3 sequence is 17 residues long. DNA of the CDR3: TGCGCCAGCAGCCAAGCTTTACTAGGACAGCGAGGGTATGGCTACACCTTC. It codes for CASSQALLGQRGYGYTF.

This clonotype has a handful of counts. The V and J genes are TRBV7-2 and TRBJ2-3, with TRBD2 as a possible D gene (5 bases). This CDR3 is 15 amino acids long. V was shortened by 5 bases and J by 2 bases, with 14 bases between the two germline ends. Germline V gene sequence: CDR1 SGHTA, CDR2 FQGNSA. The CDR3 sequence: CASSPVRRATDTQYF. In DNA form, the CDR3 reads TGTGCCAGCAGCCCCGTCAGGCGGGCCACAGATACGCAGTATTTT.

A few counts support this clonotype. The V and J genes are TRBV28 and TRBJ2-1; D is ambiguous. The CDR3 runs 11 residues. Deletions cut 5 bases from V and 9 bases from J, with 8 bases between. From germline, CDR1 is MDHEN and CDR2 SYDVKM. The CDR3 loop is CASSRVSEQFF. In DNA, the CDR3 is TGTGCCAGCAGTCGAGTCAGTGAGCAGTTCTTC.

The chain is built from TRBV29-1 and TRBJ2-3, with D possibly TRBD1 on 5 matching bases. Trimming took 3 bases from V and 0 from J, leaving 10 bases between them. The CDR3 is 14 amino acids. Germline CDR1 SQVTM, CDR2 ANQGSEA. The CDR3 here is CSVENRISTDTQYF. The CDR3 coding sequence is TGCAGCGTTGAGAACAGGATTAGCACAGATACGCAGTATTTT.

V is TRBV27 and J is TRBJ2-7; D call uncertain. V lost 6 bases and J lost 0, with 6 bases in between. CDR3 length: 12 amino acids. The V gene's germline CDR1 is MNHEY and CDR2 SMNVEV (reference sequence). The CDR3 loop reads CASRASSYEQYF. The CDR3 coding sequence is TGTGCCAGCAGGGCCAGCTCCTACGAGCAGTACTTC.

This clonotype was seen at least ten times. V gene TRBV15 combines with J gene TRBJ2-4; D is possibly TRBD1 (6 bases). The CDR3 has 15 amino acids. The germline V and J ends were trimmed by 2 bases and 7 bases, with 15 bases remaining between them. Germline loops: CDR1 LNHNV, CDR2 YYDKDF (reference sequence). CDR3 nucleotide sequence: TGTGCCACCAGCAGATATGGACAGTCATTGAACATTCAGTACTTC. Residues: CATSRYGQSLNIQYF.

The table lists this clonotype with many counts. The genes are TRBV18 and TRBJ2-3; D is perhaps TRBD1 or TRBD2 (6 bases each). The V gene's germline CDR1 is KGHSH and CDR2 LQKENI. CDR3 length equals 15 residues. V lost 8 bases, J lost 4 bases, and 19 bases lay in between. The CDR3 DNA sequence: TGTGCCAGCCTATCGGCCAACAGGGACTCAGATACGCAGTATTTT. Translated: CASLSANRDSDTQYF. Based on the CDR3 plus reference TRBV18 and TRBJ2-3, the full variable domain is NAGVMQNPRHLVRRRGQEARLRCSPMKGHSHVYWYRQLPEEGLKFMVYLQKENIIDESGMPKERFSAEFPKEGPSILRIQQVVRGDSAAYFCASLSANRDSDTQYFGPGTRLTVL.

This clonotype was seen at least ten times. The gene calls are TRBV28 and TRBJ1-5; D is ambiguous. The germline V and J ends were trimmed by 4 bases and 5 bases, with 9 bases remaining between them. Germline-derived CDR1 and CDR2 are MDHEN and SYDVKM. The CDR3 contains 13 residues. CDR3 in DNA: TGTGCCAGCAGTTGGGGATCTCATCAGCCCCAGCATTTT. Translation: CASSWGSHQPQHF.

This clonotype was seen at least ten times. This chain joins TRBV20-1 and TRBJ2-1; TRBD2 matches at 8 bases. CDR1 and CDR2 from the germline V gene are DFQATT and SNEGSKA (reference sequence). J gave up 7 bases and V 0 bases, and 14 bases lay outside the gene matches. The CDR3 is 17 amino acids. In DNA form, the CDR3 reads TGCAGTGCTAGAGATGGGGGAAGGAGACTAGCGTTAAATGAGCAGTTCTTC. Translating gives CSARDGGRRLALNEQFF.

This clonotype has a handful of counts. The J gene is TRBJ2-1, the V gene TRBV2; D remains unclear. With 4 bases removed from V and 2 bases from J, the gap between germline ends came to 3 bases. The CDR3 covers 12 residues. Germline loops: CDR1 SNHLY, CDR2 FYNNEI. The CDR3 loop reads CASSGPYNEQFF. The CDR3 DNA follows: TGTGCCAGCAGTGGGCCCTACAATGAGCAGTTCTTC.

V is TRBV12-3 or TRBV12-4 and J is TRBJ2-2; D perhaps matches TRBD2 (6 bases). This CDR3 comprises 17 residues. V was cut by 6 bases and J by 0 bases, with 17 bases left in between. In nucleotides, the CDR3 is TGTGCCAGCAGCTTGGGCTCGTGGGAGGCGAACACCGGGGAGCTGTTTTTT. Translation: CASSLGSWEANTGELFF.

A few counts support this clonotype. This sequence joins TRBV28 and TRBJ1-3; maybe TRBD1 (6 bases). This CDR3 spans 14 amino acids. The germline V gene has CDR1 MDHEN and CDR2 SYDVKM. V was shortened by 6 bases and J by 1 base, with 10 bases between the two germline ends. CDR3 region: CASSETGSGNTIYF. The CDR3 DNA sequence: TGTGCCAGCAGCGAGACAGGTTCTGGAAACACCATATATTTT. Full variable domain (remainder filled in from reference TRBV28 and TRBJ1-3): DVKVTQSSRYLVKRTGEKVFLECVQDMDHENMFWYRQDPGLGLRLIYFSYDVKMKEKGDIPEGYSVSREKKERFSLILESASTNQTSMYLCASSETGSGNTIYFGEGSWLTVV.

In its sample, this clonotype is medium-sized. V gene TRBV6-5 combines with J gene TRBJ1-6; TRBD1 aligns across 8 bases. The trim removed 6 bases at V and 6 bases at J, leaving 10 bases unmatched. Germline CDR1 is MNHEY and CDR2 is SVGAGI. The CDR3 consists of 16 residues. The CDR3 loop reads CASSYVWDRSNSPLHF. The CDR3 region has the DNA TGTGCCAGCAGCTACGTTTGGGACAGGTCTAATTCACCCCTCCACTTT.

This clonotype rates as medium-sized. The CDR3 coding sequence is TGCGCCAGCAGCCGGCTACAGGTTCAAAACACTGAAGCTTTCTTT. Protein product: CASSRLQVQNTEAFF. V usage is TRBV4-1 and J usage is TRBJ1-1; TRBD1 is a possible D gene (5 bases). This CDR3 region has 15 residues. CDR1 MGHRA and CDR2 YSYEKL come from the germline V gene. The V and J ends lost 4 bases and 2 bases respectively, with 14 bases between them.

The CDR3: CSAVNRGPGSQETQYF. The CDR3 DNA follows: TGCAGTGCTGTGAATAGGGGGCCCGGATCCCAAGAGACCCAGTACTTC. V is TRBV20-1 and J is TRBJ2-5, with 7 bases fitting TRBD1. Per the germline V gene, CDR1 is DFQATT and CDR2 is SNEGSKA (reference sequence). This CDR3 contains 16 residues. V was clipped by 5 bases and J by 1 base; unmatched bases: 13.

V is TRBV29-1 and J is TRBJ2-1, with no clear D. The germline CDR1 and CDR2 sequences are SQVTM and ANQGSEA. The CDR3 is made up of 10 amino acids. Trimming stripped 6 bases from V and 6 bases from J, with 6 bases between. The CDR3 is CSVGFNEQFF. DNA of the CDR3: TGCAGCGTGGGGTTCAATGAGCAGTTCTTC.